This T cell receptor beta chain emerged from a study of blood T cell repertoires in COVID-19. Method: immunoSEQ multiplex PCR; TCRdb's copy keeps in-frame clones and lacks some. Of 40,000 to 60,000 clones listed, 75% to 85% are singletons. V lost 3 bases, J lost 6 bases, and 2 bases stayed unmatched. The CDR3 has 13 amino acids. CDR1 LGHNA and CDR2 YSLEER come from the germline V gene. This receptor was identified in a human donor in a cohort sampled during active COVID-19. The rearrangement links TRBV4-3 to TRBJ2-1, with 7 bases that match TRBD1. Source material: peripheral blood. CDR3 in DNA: TGCGCCAGCAGCCATAGACAGGGCAATGAGCAGTTCTTC. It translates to CASSHRQGNEQFF.